This T cell receptor (beta chain) was recorded in a study of T-cell reconstitution after alpha-beta-depleted transplantation in children (dated by TCRdb to the mid-2010s). About the full investigation: Using TCR repertoire profiling, the study quantitatively followed how T-cell immune reconstitution unfolded in children after TCRalphabeta/CD19-depleted allogeneic hematopoietic cell transplantation.

From the germline V gene, CDR1 is LGHNA and CDR2 is YNFKEQ. The CDR3 numbers 13 residues from cysteine through phenylalanine. Left in the record is the CDR3 DNA by itself, 39 bases read in frame from the first base. V sheds 0 bases and J sheds 6 bases, leaving 9 bases between their ends. The library was obtained by PCR. TCRdb names Illumina HiSeq 2500 as the instrument used. To normalize quantification of the TCRbeta repertoire, the TCR libraries were built with molecular barcoding that relied on unique molecular identifiers. In-frame beta chains were kept once TCRdb had trimmed the public reads at Q25 with fastp and called clones with MiXCR. Each CDR3 protein appears once, grouped with its most common genes and DNA. The sample table lists fewer than 550,000 distinct CDR3 sequences, 11% of them with a count of one. The leading ten clones occupy approximately 5% of the sample. A few counts support this clonotype. What this receptor recognizes is not known. It has no much larger one-base neighbor in the sample; base qualities were not kept.

The clonotype originates from a human donor who donated a stem cell graft to a child with acute myeloid leukemia. The starting material was PBMCs from the stem cell graft donor, obtained from the stem cell graft. The chain uses TRBV4-2 and TRBJ2-7; no D gene can be assigned with confidence. The DNA is TGTGCCAGCAGCCAAGATCAAGAAGGCGAGCAGTACTTC. This codes for CASSQDQEGEQYF.